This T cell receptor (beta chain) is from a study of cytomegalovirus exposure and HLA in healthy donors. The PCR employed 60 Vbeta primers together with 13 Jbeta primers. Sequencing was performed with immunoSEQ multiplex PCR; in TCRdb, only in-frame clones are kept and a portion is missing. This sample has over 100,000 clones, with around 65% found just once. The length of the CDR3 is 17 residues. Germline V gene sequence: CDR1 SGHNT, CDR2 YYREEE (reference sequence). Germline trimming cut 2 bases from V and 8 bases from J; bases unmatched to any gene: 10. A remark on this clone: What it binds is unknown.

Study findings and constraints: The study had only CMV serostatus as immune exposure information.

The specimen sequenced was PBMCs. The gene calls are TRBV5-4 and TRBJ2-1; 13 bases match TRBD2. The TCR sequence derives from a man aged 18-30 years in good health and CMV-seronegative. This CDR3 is CASSLGLAGARYDEQFF. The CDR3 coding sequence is TGTGCCAGCAGCTTAGGACTAGCGGGGGCCCGGTACGATGAGCAGTTCTTC.